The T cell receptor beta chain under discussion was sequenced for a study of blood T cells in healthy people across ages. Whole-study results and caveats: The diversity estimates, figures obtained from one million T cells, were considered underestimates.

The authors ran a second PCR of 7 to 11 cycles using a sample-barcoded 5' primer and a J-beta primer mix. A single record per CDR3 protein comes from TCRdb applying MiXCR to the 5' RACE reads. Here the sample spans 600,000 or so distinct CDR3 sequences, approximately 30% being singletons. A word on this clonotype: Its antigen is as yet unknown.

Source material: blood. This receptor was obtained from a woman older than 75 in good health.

The CDR3 loop is CSGRQGNTEAFF. CDR3 DNA sequence: TGCAGCGGGAGACAGGGGAACACTGAAGCTTTCTTT. The chain employs TRBV29-1 and TRBJ1-1, with 7 nucleotides matching TRBD1. Germline-derived CDR1 and CDR2 are SQVTM and ANQGSEA. The J segment lost 1 base and the V segment lost 7 bases, leaving 3 bases of the junction unmatched. The CDR3 extends over 12 amino acids. Full variable domain (remainder filled in from reference TRBV29-1 and TRBJ1-1): SAVISQKPSRDICQRGTSLTIQCQVDSQVTMMFWYRQQPGQSLTLIATANQGSEATYESGFVIDKFPISRPNLTFSTLTVSNMSPEDSSIYLCSGRQGNTEAFFGQGTRLTVV.